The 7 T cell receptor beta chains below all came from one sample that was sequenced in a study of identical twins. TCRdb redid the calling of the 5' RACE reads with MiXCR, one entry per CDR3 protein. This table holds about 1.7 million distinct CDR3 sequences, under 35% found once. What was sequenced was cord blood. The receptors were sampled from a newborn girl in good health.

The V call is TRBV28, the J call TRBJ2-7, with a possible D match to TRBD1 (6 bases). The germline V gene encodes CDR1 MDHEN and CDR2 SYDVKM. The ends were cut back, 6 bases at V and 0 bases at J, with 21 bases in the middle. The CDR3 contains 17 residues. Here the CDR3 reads CASSSHTHRAGSYEQYF. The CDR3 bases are TGTGCCAGCAGCTCCCATACCCACAGGGCCGGCTCCTACGAGCAGTACTTC.

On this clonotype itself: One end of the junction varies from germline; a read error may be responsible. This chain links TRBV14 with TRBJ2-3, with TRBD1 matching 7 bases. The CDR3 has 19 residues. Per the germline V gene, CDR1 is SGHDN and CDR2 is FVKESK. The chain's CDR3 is CASCQESLRDSFSTDTQYF. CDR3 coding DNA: TGTGCCAGCTGCCAAGAGTCCTTAAGGGACAGTTTCTCCACAGATACGCAGTATTTT. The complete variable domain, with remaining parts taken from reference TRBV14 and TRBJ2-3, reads EAGVTQFPSHSVIEKGQTVTLRCDPISGHDNLYWYRRVMGKEIKFLLHFVKESKQDESGMPNNRFLAERTGGTYSTLKVQPAELEDSGVYFCASCQESLRDSFSTDTQYFGPGTRLTVL.

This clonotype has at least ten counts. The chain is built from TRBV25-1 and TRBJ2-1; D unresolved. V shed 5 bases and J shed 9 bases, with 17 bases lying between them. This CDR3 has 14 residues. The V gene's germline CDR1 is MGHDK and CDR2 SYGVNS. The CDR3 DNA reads TGTGCCAGCAGTCGGCTCGGATCGACCAGTGAGCAGTTCTTC. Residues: CASSRLGSTSEQFF.

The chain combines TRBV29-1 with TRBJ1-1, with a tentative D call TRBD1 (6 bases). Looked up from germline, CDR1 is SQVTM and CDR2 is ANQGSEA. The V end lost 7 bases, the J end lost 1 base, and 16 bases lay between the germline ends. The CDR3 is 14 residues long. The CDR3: CSDRGGQGNTEAFF. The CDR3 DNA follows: TGCAGCGACCGAGGGGGGCAGGGGAACACTGAAGCTTTCTTT.

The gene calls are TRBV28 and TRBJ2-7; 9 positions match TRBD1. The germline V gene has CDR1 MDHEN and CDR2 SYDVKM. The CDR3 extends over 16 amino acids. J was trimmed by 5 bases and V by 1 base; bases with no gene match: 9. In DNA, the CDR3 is TGTGCCAGCAGTTTATTCGTAGGGACAGGGCTGAACGAGCAGTACTTC. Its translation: CASSLFVGTGLNEQYF.

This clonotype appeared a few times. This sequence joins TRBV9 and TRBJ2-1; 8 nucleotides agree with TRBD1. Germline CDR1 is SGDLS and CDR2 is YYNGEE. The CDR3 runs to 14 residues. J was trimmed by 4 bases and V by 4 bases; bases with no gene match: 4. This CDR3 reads CASSRDRRYNEQFF. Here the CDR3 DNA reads TGTGCCAGCAGCCGGGACAGGAGATACAATGAGCAGTTCTTC.

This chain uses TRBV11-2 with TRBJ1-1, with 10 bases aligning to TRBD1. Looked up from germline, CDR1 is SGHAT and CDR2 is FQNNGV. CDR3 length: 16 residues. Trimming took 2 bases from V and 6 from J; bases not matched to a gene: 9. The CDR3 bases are TGTGCCAGCAGCTTACCATACCGGGACAGGGGTCCTGAAGCTTTCTTT. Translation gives CASSLPYRDRGPEAFF.